The 12 T cell receptor beta chains given below trace back to one sample, sequenced in a study of CD8 T cells in Susac syndrome. With random hexamers, reverse transcription was performed on roughly 0.5 to 1 ug of RNA. One entry per CDR3 protein results from TCRdb running MiXCR on the immunoSEQ multiplex PCR reads. The sample lists fewer than 300,000 distinct CDR3 sequences, roughly 81% occurring once. Sequencing input: CD8+ T cells from PBMCs. Receptor source: a human donor with multiple sclerosis.

This chain links TRBV11-2 with TRBJ2-1, with D hard to call. Germline CDR1 and CDR2: SGHAT and FQNNGV. CDR3 length equals 13 residues. V lost 5 bases and J lost 5, with 10 bases in between. The CDR3 reads CASSLPRDNEQFF. CDR3 sequence (DNA): TGTGCCAGCAGCCTCCCCCGGGACAATGAGCAGTTCTTC.

The chain recombines TRBV20-1 with TRBJ2-1; 11 nucleotides agree with TRBD2. The CDR3 loop spans 19 amino acids. J was trimmed by 0 bases and V by 2 bases; bases with no gene match: 12. Germline V CDR1 and CDR2: DFQATT, SNEGSKA (reference sequence). For the CDR3, the DNA is TGCAGTGCTAGACCCTTAGCGGGAGGGGAACTACGCTCCTACAATGAGCAGTTCTTC. This codes for CSARPLAGGELRSYNEQFF.

The V and J genes are TRBV29-1 and TRBJ2-5, with 11 bases that match TRBD2. V gave up 6 bases and J gave up 1 base; unmatched junction bases: 4. Germline CDR1 and CDR2: SQVTM and ANQGSEA. The CDR3 runs to 14 residues. As DNA, the CDR3 is TGCAGCGTCGATAGCGGGAGGGGCCAAGAGACCCAGTACTTC. This translates into CSVDSGRGQETQYF.

The J gene is TRBJ1-3, the V gene TRBV5-1; no clear D gene. The CDR3 has 16 residues. Germline lookup yields CDR1 SGHRS and CDR2 YFSETQ. Trimming pared 4 bases from V and 0 bases from J, leaving 14 bases between. The DNA for the CDR3 is TGCGCCAGCAGCCGGACGGGATCGTTCTCTGGAAACACCATATATTTT. As protein: CASSRTGSFSGNTIYF.

The chain employs TRBV18 and TRBJ2-1; D uncertain. Trimming took off 2 bases at V and 5 bases at J, with 4 bases between the two ends. The CDR3 runs 12 residues. Per germline, CDR1 KGHSH and CDR2 LQKENI. The CDR3, as DNA: TGTGCCAGCTCACCAGAAGACAATGAGCAGTTCTTC. Its translation is CASSPEDNEQFF.

The V and J genes are TRBV5-4 and TRBJ1-1; D may be TRBD1 (6 bases). V shed 3 bases and J shed 0 bases, with 9 bases lying between them. This CDR3 is built from 14 residues. Per germline, CDR1 SGHNT and CDR2 YYREEE (reference sequence). The CDR3 is CASSSGAMNTEAFF. The CDR3 bases are TGTGCCAGCAGCTCGGGGGCCATGAACACTGAAGCTTTCTTT.

The genes are TRBV30 and TRBJ1-2; D is possibly TRBD1 (5 bases). This CDR3 region has 15 residues. Germline V gene data show CDR1 as GTSNPN and CDR2 as SVGIG (reference sequence). V lost 6 bases and J 1 base, leaving 18 bases between the germline ends. CDR3 in DNA: TGTGCCTGCAACTCCGGGACCTCAAATAACTATGGCTACACCTTC. This sequence encodes CACNSGTSNNYGYTF.

The chain combines TRBV27 with TRBJ2-1, with D perhaps given as TRBD1 or TRBD2 (5 bases each). The V gene lost 7 bases and the J gene lost 8 bases, with 21 bases spanning the gap. The length of the CDR3 is 15 residues. Germline CDR1 MNHEY, CDR2 SMNVEV (reference sequence). Written as DNA, the CDR3 is TGTGCCAGCAATCTAGGGACCCTCCCTGGGGATGAGCAGTTCTTC. Translated: CASNLGTLPGDEQFF.

The rearrangement uses TRBV2 and TRBJ2-7; possible D gene TRBD1, 7 bases. V was clipped by 7 bases and J by 4 bases, with 20 bases between them. This CDR3 comprises 15 residues. From germline, CDR1 is SNHLY and CDR2 FYNNEI. The CDR3 loop is CASTWASRGAYEQYF. The CDR3 bases are TGTGCCAGCACCTGGGCCAGCAGGGGGGCTTACGAGCAGTACTTC.

This clonotype was counted a single time. The V call is TRBV28, the J call TRBJ2-3; D is uncertain. The germline V and J ends were trimmed by 2 bases and 4 bases, with 10 bases remaining between them. Germline CDR1 reads MDHEN; CDR2 reads SYDVKM. CDR3 length equals 14 residues. The CDR3 loop reads CASSLLFDADTQYF. The DNA for the CDR3 is TGTGCCAGCAGTTTACTTTTTGACGCAGATACGCAGTATTTT.

The chain uses TRBV2 and TRBJ2-7, with D unresolved. Looked up from germline, CDR1 is SNHLY and CDR2 is FYNNEI. V was trimmed by 8 bases and J by 2 bases, leaving 10 bases between them. The CDR3 loop spans 12 amino acids. CDR3 amino acids: CASDRRTYEQYF. The CDR3 coding sequence is TGTGCCAGCGACCGCAGGACCTACGAGCAGTACTTC.

V and J are TRBV6-2 or TRBV6-3 and TRBJ2-7; no reliable D call. The CDR3 contains 13 residues. Germline V CDR1 and CDR2: MNHEY, SVGEGT. V shed 6 bases and J shed 3 bases, with 12 bases lying between them. DNA of the CDR3: TGTGCCAGCAGCCCTTACATCATCTACGAGCAGTACTTC. Encoded protein: CASSPYIIYEQYF.